This T cell receptor beta chain was observed in a study of cytomegalovirus exposure and HLA in healthy donors. Study overall: From about 200 million T cells, an earlier analysis saw approximately 110 million unique TCR beta sequences. Of all 380 or so donors who were genotyped, 80% to 85% belonged to the Caucasian-associated ancestry cluster.

Vbeta (60) and Jbeta (13) primers were used in the PCR. The method was immunoSEQ multiplex PCR; TCRdb's version includes in-frame clones alone and lacks a portion of them. Of some 98,000 clones listed, 70% are singletons. The germline V gene has CDR1 SGHDT and CDR2 YYEEEE. The V end was cut by 4 bases, the J end by 6 bases, with 25 bases between. CDR3 length equals 17 residues. The rearrangement uses TRBV5-6 and TRBJ1-2; a possible D gene is TRBD1 (5 bases). Specimen: PBMCs. The receptor comes from a man over 45 in good health and CMV-seronegative. The CDR3, as DNA: TGTGCCAGCAGCGCGAGAGGCAGGGAAGAAACGTTTGATGGCTACACCTTC. The encoded protein is CASSARGREETFDGYTF.